The 4 T cell receptor beta chains presented below share a single source sample, sequenced in a study of blood T cell repertoires in COVID-19. Sequencing used immunoSEQ multiplex PCR; TCRdb keeps in-frame clones, though not all of them. The table lists 170,000 or so clones, roughly 87% of them singletons. Material for sequencing was PBMCs or T cells enriched from blood (not recorded which). These receptors originate from a woman aged 45-60 years who had recovered from COVID-19.

This rearrangement joins TRBV18 to TRBJ2-1; 9 bases align to TRBD1. This CDR3 comprises 13 residues. Germline V gives CDR1 KGHSH, CDR2 LQKENI. With 6 bases clipped from V and 6 bases from J, the junction kept 3 bases outside the gene matches. The DNA of the CDR3 is TGTGCCAGCTCGCCGACAGGGGGCAATGAGCAGTTCTTC. This codes for CASSPTGGNEQFF.

There are a few counts of this clone. This sequence joins TRBV28 and TRBJ2-7; a weak D match, TRBD2 (5 bases). Germline CDR1 and CDR2: MDHEN and SYDVKM. The CDR3 has 15 amino acids. Trimming stripped 6 bases from V and 3 bases from J, with 18 bases between. CDR3 DNA sequence: TGTGCCAGCAGACCGATAGGGAATAGCGTCTACGAGCAGTACTTC. Its translation is CASRPIGNSVYEQYF.

The rearrangement joins TRBV2 to TRBJ2-2; possible D gene TRBD2, 6 bases. The germline V gene has CDR1 SNHLY and CDR2 FYNNEI. V shed 2 bases and J shed 2 bases, with 9 bases lying between them. The CDR3 sequence is 15 residues long. The CDR3 reads CASSERTKNTGELFF. The CDR3 bases are TGTGCCAGCAGTGAACGGACTAAAAACACCGGGGAGCTGTTTTTT. The whole variable domain, filled in from reference TRBV2 and TRBJ2-2, reads EPEVTQTPSHQVTQMGQEVILRCVPISNHLYFYWYRQILGQKVEFLVSFYNNEISEKSEIFDDQFSVERPDGSNFTLKIRSTKLEDSAMYFCASSERTKNTGELFFGEGSRLTVL.

The chain joins TRBV19 to TRBJ2-7, with TRBD2 matching 12 bases. Germline loops: CDR1 LNHDA, CDR2 SQIVND (reference sequence). This CDR3 spans 15 amino acids. V lost 6 bases and J lost 5; bases outside the gene matches: 8. This chain's CDR3 is CASRTSGRSSDEQYF. The CDR3 DNA reads as TGTGCCAGTAGAACTAGCGGGAGGTCTTCGGACGAGCAGTACTTC. The variable domain in full, with the rest retrieved from reference TRBV19 and TRBJ2-7, is DGGITQSPKYLFRKEGQNVTLSCEQNLNHDAMYWYRQDPGQGLRLIYYSQIVNDFQKGDIAEGYSVSREKKESFPLTVTSAQKNPTAFYLCASRTSGRSSDEQYFGPGTRLTVT.